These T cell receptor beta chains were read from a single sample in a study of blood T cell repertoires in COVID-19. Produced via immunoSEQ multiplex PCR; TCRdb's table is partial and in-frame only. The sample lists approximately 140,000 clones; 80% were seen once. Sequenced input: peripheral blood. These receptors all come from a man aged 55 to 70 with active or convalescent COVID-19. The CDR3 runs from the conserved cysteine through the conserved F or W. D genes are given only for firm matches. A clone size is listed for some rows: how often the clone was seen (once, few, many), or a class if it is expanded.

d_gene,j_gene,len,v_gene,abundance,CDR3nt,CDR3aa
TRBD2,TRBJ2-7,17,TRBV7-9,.,TGTGCCAGCAGCTTGGGGACTAGCGGACTCCGCTCCTACGAGCAGTACTTC,CASSLGTSGLRSYEQYF
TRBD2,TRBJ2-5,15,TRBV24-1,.,TGTGCCATCCTACTACCGACTAGCCCAAAGGGGACCCAGTACTTC,CAILLPTSPKGTQYF
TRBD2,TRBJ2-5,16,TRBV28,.,TGTGCCAGCAGAAGCGGACTAGCGGGGACCAAAGAGACCCAGTACTTC,CASRSGLAGTKETQYF
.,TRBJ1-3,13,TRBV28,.,TGTGCCAGCAGTGAGATGAATGGAAACACCATATATTTT,CASSEMNGNTIYF
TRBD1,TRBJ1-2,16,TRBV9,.,TGTGCCAGCAGCCTCCGTACAGGGGGAGAAAACTATGGCTACACCTTC,CASSLRTGGENYGYTF
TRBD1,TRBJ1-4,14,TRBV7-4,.,TGTGCCAGCAGCCCTGGACAGGGATGGGAAAAACTGTTTTTT,CASSPGQGWEKLFF
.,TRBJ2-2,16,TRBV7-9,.,TGTGCCAGCAGCCATCCCCCGGCAGGCTTCACCGGGGAGCTGTTTTTT,CASSHPPAGFTGELFF
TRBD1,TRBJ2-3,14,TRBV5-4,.,TGTGCCAGCAGCCGGACAGGGTCTTGGGATACGCAGTATTTT,CASSRTGSWDTQYF
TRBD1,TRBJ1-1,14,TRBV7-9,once,TGTGCCAGCAGCCTGGACAGGGGGCCCACTGAAGCTTTCTTT,CASSLDRGPTEAFF
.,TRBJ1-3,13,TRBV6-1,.,TGTGCCAGCAGTGAACTACAGGACGACACCATATATTTT,CASSELQDDTIYF
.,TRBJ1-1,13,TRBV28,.,TGTGCCAGCAGGGGGCAAACTATGACTGAAGCTTTCTTT,CASRGQTMTEAFF
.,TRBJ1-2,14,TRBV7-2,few,TGTGCCAGCAGCTCGCGGGGGGCTAACTATGGCTACACCTTC,CASSSRGANYGYTF
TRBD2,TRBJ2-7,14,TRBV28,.,TGTGCCAGCAGTTTGCCTAGCGGGAGGGGTGAGCAGTACTTC,CASSLPSGRGEQYF
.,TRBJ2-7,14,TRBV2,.,TGTGCCAGCAGTGAACTGGCGGGGTCCTACGAGCAGTACTTC,CASSELAGSYEQYF
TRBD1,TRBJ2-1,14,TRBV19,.,TGTGCCAGTAGTTCGGACAGGGGGAGGAATGAGCAGTTCTTC,CASSSDRGRNEQFF
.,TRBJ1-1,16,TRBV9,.,TGTGCCAGCAGCGTACTTGGTCGGACAGATAACACTGAAGCTTTCTTT,CASSVLGRTDNTEAFF
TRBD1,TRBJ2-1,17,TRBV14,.,TGTGCCAGCAGCCAAGATCGAGGAGACAGGGGGTTTGATGAGCAGTTCTTC,CASSQDRGDRGFDEQFF
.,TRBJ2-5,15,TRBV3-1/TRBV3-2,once,TGTGCCAGCAGCCAAGATTGGGGGAGGCAAGAGACCCAGTACTTC,CASSQDWGRQETQYF
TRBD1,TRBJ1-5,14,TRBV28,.,TGTGCCAGCATTCCAGGGGGGAGCAATCAGCCCCAGCATTTT,CASIPGGSNQPQHF
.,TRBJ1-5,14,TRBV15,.,TGTGCCACCAGCGTACTTGTTAGCAATCAGCCCCAGCATTTT,CATSVLVSNQPQHF
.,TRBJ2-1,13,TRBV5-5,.,TGTGCCAGCAGCCCTCTGCCGGGGAATGAGCAGTTCTTC,CASSPLPGNEQFF
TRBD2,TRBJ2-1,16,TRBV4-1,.,TGCGCCAGCAGCCCGGGACTAGCGGGAAACTACAATGAGCAGTTCTTC,CASSPGLAGNYNEQFF
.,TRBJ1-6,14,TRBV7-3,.,TGTGCCAGCAGCCCGGCCGGGGGAGATTCACCCCTCCACTTT,CASSPAGGDSPLHF
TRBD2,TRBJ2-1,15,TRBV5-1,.,TGCGCCAGCAGCTTGGCGGGACTAGCGGGAGACGAGCAGTTCTTC,CASSLAGLAGDEQFF
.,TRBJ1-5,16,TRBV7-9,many,TGTGCCAGCAGCACGGGACGGGGGGGAAGCAATCAGCCCCAGCATTTT,CASSTGRGGSNQPQHF
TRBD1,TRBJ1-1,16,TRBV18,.,TGTGCCAGCTCACCTGACAGGGGGTATCGAAACACTGAAGCTTTCTTT,CASSPDRGYRNTEAFF
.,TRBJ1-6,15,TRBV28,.,TGTGCCAGCAGTCAGGACAGCTCCTATAATTCACCCCTCCACTTT,CASSQDSSYNSPLHF
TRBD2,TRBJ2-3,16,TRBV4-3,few,TGCGCCAGCAGCCAAGCGGCGGGAGGGCGATCAGATACGCAGTATTTT,CASSQAAGGRSDTQYF
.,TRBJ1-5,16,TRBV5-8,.,TGTGCCAGCAGCTTGTATCGGGAAAGAGGCAATCAGCCCCAGCATTTT,CASSLYRERGNQPQHF
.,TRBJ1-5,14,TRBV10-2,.,TGCGCCAGCAGTCCAGGGGATCTGAGTCAGCCCCAGCATTTT,CASSPGDLSQPQHF
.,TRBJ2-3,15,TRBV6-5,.,TGTGCCAGCAGTTATCTAAGTCCTAGCACAGATACGCAGTATTTT,CASSYLSPSTDTQYF
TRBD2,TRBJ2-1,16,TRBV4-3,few,TGCGCCAGCAGCCTCTCACCTAGCGGGCGTGACAATGAGCAGTTCTTC,CASSLSPSGRDNEQFF
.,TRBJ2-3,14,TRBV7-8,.,TGTGCCAGCAGCTTGCTGGCCCGGGGGGATACGCAGTATTTT,CASSLLARGDTQYF
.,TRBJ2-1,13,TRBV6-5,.,TGTGCCAGCGCGTTGGAGGCAGACAATGAGCAGTTCTTC,CASALEADNEQFF
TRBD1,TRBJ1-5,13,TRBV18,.,TGTGCCAGCTCGCCAGGGGGGGGTCAGCCCCAGCATTTT,CASSPGGGQPQHF
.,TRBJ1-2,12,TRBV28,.,TGTGCCAGCAGTTGGGGGGGGAATGGCTACACCTTC,CASSWGGNGYTF
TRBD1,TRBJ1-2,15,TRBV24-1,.,TGTGCCACCAGTGATTCGCGGACAGGTCGCTATGGCTACACCTTC,CATSDSRTGRYGYTF
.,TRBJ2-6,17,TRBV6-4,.,TGTGCCAGCAGTGACGTCTACAGGGCTGCTGGGGCCAACGTCCTGACTTTC,CASSDVYRAAGANVLTF
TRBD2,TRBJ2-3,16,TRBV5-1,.,TGCGCCAGCAGCTCCCGACTAGCGGGAGGGCTCGATACGCAGTATTTT,CASSSRLAGGLDTQYF
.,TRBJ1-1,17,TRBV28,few,TGTGCCAGCAGGGGAACTTGGGGGCTCGAAGTGAACACTGAAGCTTTCTTT,CASRGTWGLEVNTEAFF
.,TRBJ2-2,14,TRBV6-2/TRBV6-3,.,TGTGCCAGCAGTTACGGGTCGGGCACCGGGGAGCTGTTTTTT,CASSYGSGTGELFF
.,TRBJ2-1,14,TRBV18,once,TGTGCCAGCTCACCACCGTCAGTTTACAATGAGCAGTTCTTC,CASSPPSVYNEQFF
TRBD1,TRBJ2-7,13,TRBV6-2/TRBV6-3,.,TGTGCCAGCAGCTTAGACAGGGTCTACGAGCAGTACTTC,CASSLDRVYEQYF
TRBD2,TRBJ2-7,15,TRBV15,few,TGTGCCACCAGCAGAGCGACTAGCGGGAGTTACGAGCAGTACTTC,CATSRATSGSYEQYF
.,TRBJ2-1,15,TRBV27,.,TGTGCCAGCAGTCCCCTGGAGGGCCCCTACAATGAGCAGTTCTTC,CASSPLEGPYNEQFF
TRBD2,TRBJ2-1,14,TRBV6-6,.,TGTGCCAGCCGAGTAGCGGGAGAAGTGCATGAGCAGTTCTTC,CASRVAGEVHEQFF
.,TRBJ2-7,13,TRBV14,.,TGTGCCAGCAGCCAAGTTCCGGGAAACGAGCAGTACTTC,CASSQVPGNEQYF